What follows describes a single TCR beta chain. Its antigen is as yet unknown. This specimen comes from a study of T cell responses to AZD1222 COVID-19 vaccine. Study at large: Both about-4-week and about-12-week second-dose recipients were combined. Study-wide findings and caveats: Baseline antibody screening turned up just a handful of seropositive AZD1222 recipients. White British ancestry dominated among donors, who included more females, and clonal diversity was possibly underestimated. Repertoires in all cases were sampled only once the peak T cell response had passed.

Profiling relied on immunoSEQ multiplex PCR, and the TCRdb table lists in-frame clones only, not all of them. The sample carries some 100,000 clones, roughly 89% recorded once. With 1 base removed from V and 1 base from J, the gap between germline ends came to 11 bases. Germline V gives CDR1 SGHVS, CDR2 FQNEAQ. CDR3 length: 16 amino acids. The V and J genes are TRBV7-8 and TRBJ2-1; weak D call: TRBD2 (6 bases). This TCR was sampled from an adult in good health. The sample in question was peripheral blood, obtained on day 0 of AZD1222 vaccination. The CDR3 loop reads CASSLVAGRSYNEQFF. Here the CDR3 DNA reads TGTGCCAGCAGCTTAGTGGCGGGAAGGTCCTACAATGAGCAGTTCTTC.